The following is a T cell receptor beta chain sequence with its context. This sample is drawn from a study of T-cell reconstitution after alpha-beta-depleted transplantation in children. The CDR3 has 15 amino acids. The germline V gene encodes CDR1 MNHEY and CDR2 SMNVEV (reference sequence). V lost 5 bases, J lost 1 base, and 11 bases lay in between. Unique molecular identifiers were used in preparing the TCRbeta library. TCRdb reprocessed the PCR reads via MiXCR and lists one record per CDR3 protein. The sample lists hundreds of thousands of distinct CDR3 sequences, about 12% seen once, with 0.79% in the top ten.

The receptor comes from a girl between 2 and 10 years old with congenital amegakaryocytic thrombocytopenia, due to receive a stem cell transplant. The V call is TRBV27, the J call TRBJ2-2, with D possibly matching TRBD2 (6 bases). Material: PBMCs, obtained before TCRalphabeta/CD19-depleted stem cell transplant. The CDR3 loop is CASSSWGGNTGELFF. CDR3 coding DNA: TGTGCCAGCAGTAGTTGGGGAGGGAACACCGGGGAGCTGTTTTTT.